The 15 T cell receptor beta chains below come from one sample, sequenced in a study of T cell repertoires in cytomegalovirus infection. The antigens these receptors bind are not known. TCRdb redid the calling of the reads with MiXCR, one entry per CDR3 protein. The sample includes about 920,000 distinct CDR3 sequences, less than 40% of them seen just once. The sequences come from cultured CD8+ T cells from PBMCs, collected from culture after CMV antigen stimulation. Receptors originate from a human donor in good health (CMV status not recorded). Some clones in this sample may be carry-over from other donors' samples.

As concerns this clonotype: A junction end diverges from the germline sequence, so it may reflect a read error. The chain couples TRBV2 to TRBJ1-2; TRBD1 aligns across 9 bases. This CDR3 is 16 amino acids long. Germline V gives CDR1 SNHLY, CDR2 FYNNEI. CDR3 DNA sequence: TGTGCCAGCAGTGGTTTAATACAGGGGGCTGACTATGGCTACATCTTC. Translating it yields CASSGLIQGADYGYIF.

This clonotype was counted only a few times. CDR3 amino acids: CASSNRPEGAKNIQYF. The CDR3 DNA reads TGTGCCAGCAGCAATCGGCCGGAGGGAGCCAAAAACATTCAGTACTTC. The V and J genes are TRBV28 and TRBJ2-4; D may be TRBD2 (6 bases). The CDR3 length is 16 residues. Trimming shortened V by 6 bases and J by 0 bases, and 15 bases separated the two germline ends. Germline-derived CDR1 and CDR2 are MDHEN and SYDVKM.

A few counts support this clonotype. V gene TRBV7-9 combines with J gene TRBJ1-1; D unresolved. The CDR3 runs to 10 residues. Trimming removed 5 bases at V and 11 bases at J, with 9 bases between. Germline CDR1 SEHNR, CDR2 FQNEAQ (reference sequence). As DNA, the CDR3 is TGTGCCAGCAGCCCTCCCTGGGCTTTCTTT. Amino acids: CASSPPWAFF.

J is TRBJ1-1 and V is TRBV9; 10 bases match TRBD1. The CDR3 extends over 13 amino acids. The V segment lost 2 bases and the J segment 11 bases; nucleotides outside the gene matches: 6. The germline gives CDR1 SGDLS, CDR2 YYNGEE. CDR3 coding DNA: TGTGCCAGCAGCGTTCCACCGGGACAGGGGGCTTTCTTT. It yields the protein CASSVPPGQGAFF.

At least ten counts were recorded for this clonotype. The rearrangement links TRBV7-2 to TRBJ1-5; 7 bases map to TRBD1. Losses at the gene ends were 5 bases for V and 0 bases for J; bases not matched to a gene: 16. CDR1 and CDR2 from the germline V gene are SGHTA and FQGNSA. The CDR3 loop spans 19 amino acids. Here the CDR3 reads CASSPPPSTGVYSNQPQHF. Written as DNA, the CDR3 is TGTGCCAGCAGCCCTCCCCCATCCACAGGGGTCTATAGCAATCAGCCCCAGCATTTT.

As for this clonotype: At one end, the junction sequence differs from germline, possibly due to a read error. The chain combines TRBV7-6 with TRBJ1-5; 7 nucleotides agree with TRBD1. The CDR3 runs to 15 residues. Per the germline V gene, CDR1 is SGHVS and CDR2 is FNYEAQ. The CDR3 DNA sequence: TGTGCCAGCAGCCTCGGGACAGATAGCATTCAGCCCCAGCATTTT. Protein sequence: CASSLGTDSIQPQHF.

CDR3: CATSRDQVGANEKLFF. The DNA for the CDR3 is TGTGCCACCAGCAGAGATCAAGTAGGGGCTAATGAAAAACTGTTTTTT. The chain uses TRBV15 and TRBJ1-4; D possibly corresponds to TRBD1 (5 bases). The germline V gene encodes CDR1 LNHNV and CDR2 YYDKDF (reference sequence). With 0 bases removed from V and 3 bases from J, the gap between germline ends came to 11 bases. The CDR3 is made up of 16 amino acids.

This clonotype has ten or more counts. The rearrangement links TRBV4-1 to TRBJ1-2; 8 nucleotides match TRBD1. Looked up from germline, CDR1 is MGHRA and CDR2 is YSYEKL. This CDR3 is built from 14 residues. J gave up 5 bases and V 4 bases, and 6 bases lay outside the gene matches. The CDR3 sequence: CASSRGRQGYGYTF. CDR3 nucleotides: TGCGCCAGCAGCCGGGGGAGACAGGGGTATGGCTACACCTTC.

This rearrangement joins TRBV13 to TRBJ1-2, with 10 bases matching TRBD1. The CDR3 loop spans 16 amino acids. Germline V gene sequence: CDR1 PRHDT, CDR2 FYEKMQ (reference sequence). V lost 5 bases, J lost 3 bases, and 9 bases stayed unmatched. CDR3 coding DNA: TGTGCCAGCAGCCACCCCGGGACAGGGGTGGACTATGGCTACACCTTC. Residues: CASSHPGTGVDYGYTF.

CDR3 amino acids: CASSRDRLFF. As DNA, the CDR3 is TGTGCCAGCAGCCGCGATAGACTGTTTTTT. The chain uses TRBV7-9 and TRBJ1-4; D is unresolved. Trimming shortened V by 5 bases and J by 13 bases, and 8 bases separated the two germline ends. Germline loops: CDR1 SEHNR, CDR2 FQNEAQ (reference sequence). The CDR3 spans 10 residues.

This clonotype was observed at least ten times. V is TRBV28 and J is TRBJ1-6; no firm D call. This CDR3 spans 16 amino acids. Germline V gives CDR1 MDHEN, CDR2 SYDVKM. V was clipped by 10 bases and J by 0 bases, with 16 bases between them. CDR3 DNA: TGTGCCACCCTTCGGTCCCTGAGCTCCTATAATTCACCCCTCCACTTT. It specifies CATLRSLSSYNSPLHF.

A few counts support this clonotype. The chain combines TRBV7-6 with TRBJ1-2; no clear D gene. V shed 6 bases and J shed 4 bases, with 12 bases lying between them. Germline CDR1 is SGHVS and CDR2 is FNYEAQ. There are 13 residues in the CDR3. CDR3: CASRVTRRYGYTF. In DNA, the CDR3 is TGTGCCAGCAGAGTGACACGCCGCTATGGCTACACCTTC.

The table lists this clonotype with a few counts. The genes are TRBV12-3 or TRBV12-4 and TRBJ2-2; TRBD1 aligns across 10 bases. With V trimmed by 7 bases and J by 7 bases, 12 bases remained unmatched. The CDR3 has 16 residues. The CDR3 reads CASTAAGTGVIGELFF. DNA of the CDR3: TGTGCCAGCACCGCCGCCGGGACAGGGGTTATCGGGGAGCTGTTTTTT.

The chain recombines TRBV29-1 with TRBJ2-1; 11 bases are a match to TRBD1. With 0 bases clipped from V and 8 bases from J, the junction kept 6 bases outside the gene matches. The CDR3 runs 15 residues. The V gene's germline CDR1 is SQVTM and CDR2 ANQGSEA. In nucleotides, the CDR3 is TGCAGCGTTGAAGATCCCGGACAGGGGGCTTATGAGCAGTTCTTC. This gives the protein CSVEDPGQGAYEQFF.

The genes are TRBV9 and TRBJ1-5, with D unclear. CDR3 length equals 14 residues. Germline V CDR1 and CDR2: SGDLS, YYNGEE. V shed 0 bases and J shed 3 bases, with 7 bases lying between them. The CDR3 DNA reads TGTGCCAGCAGCGTAGGAGACTTCAATCAGCCCCAGCATTTT. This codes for CASSVGDFNQPQHF.